These T cell receptor beta chains were read from a single sample in a study of cytomegalovirus exposure and HLA in healthy donors. Profiled with immunoSEQ multiplex PCR; TCRdb holds only in-frame clones, not every one. The sample holds around 200,000 clones, 77% seen once. The sequencing input was PBMCs. All receptors derive from a woman in her sixties in good health and CMV-seropositive. CDR3s include the opening cysteine and the closing phenylalanine or tryptophan. Each record gives: J gene, V gene, CDR3 protein.

TRBJ1-6 | TRBV4-2 | CASSQDSGSYNSPLHF
TRBJ2-1 | TRBV7-3 | CASSLAGSYNEQFF
TRBJ2-7 | TRBV2 | CASSVGSGGSGEQYF
TRBJ2-5 | TRBV28 | CASSFSRQTQYF
TRBJ2-7 | TRBV7-9 | CSSSLDWTGARIEQYF
TRBJ1-1 | TRBV14 | CASSQDGAGEAFF
TRBJ2-3 | TRBV7-9 | CASTSQGGAEPTDTQYF
TRBJ1-2 | TRBV7-6 | CASSPWAGGDGYTF
TRBJ2-1 | TRBV5-4 | CASSSDPLRTSGPDEQFF
TRBJ2-5 | TRBV30 | CAWSVPETQYF
TRBJ2-7 | TRBV4-2 | CASSQDYAQTPYEQYF
TRBJ2-1 | TRBV5-1 | CASSLAQGSPDEQFF
TRBJ2-1 | TRBV12-5 | CASRPQTGKGEQFF
TRBJ2-3 | TRBV5-5 | CASSLGSGRASADTQYF
TRBJ2-7 | TRBV6-5 | CASRIDGQSHEQYF
TRBJ2-7 | TRBV5-4 | CASSQQGGPAYEQYF
TRBJ1-1 | TRBV11-2 | CASRGARGQDTEAFF
TRBJ2-3 | TRBV7-3 | CASSFQAGGPDTQYF
TRBJ1-1 | TRBV6-4 | CASKSDRGQTEAFF
NA | TRBV6-1 | CASSVDSYEQYF
TRBJ2-7 | TRBV6-1 | CASSGYASGASYEQYF
TRBJ2-5 | TRBV10-3 | CAISPTSGGETQYF
TRBJ2-3 | TRBV28 | CASSLQIAGLWDTQYF
TRBJ1-2 | TRBV9 | CASGQQQRGYTF
TRBJ2-4 | TRBV18 | CASSRRLVDIQYF
TRBJ1-2 | TRBV7-9 | CSSSPLIRGRLDGYTF
TRBJ2-1 | TRBV18 | CASSPGTSGGAYNEQFF
TRBJ1-1 | TRBV11-2 | CASSQNPGGTEAFF
TRBJ1-2 | TRBV6-6 | CASSYSSQGAQNGYTF
TRBJ1-1 | TRBV28 | CASSPGDRGRTEAFF
TRBJ2-2 | TRBV4-2 | CASSQIIAGGQRATGELFF
TRBJ2-5 | TRBV13 | CASSPRRSGQETQYF
TRBJ1-1 | TRBV11-2 | CASSLVSSVNTEAFF
TRBJ1-2 | TRBV5-1 | CASSYGADSHYGYTF
TRBJ2-1 | TRBV7-9 | CASSLVAGGRTSGSYEQFF
TRBJ1-2 | TRBV18 | CASSLGAADNYGYTF